The 32 T cell receptor beta chains listed next were all sequenced from one sample in a study of cytomegalovirus exposure and HLA in healthy donors. PCR amplification relied on 60 Vbeta primers (plus 13 Jbeta primers). Measured with immunoSEQ multiplex PCR; TCRdb has only the in-frame clones, and not every one. The sample consists of more than 85,000 clones, 60% to 80% of them appearing once. The sequencing sample was made of PBMCs. These TCRs come from a female donor in good health and CMV-seronegative.

The gene calls are TRBV10-1 and TRBJ2-2; D remains unclear. V dropped 8 bases and J dropped 6 bases, with 13 bases sitting between them. Germline-derived CDR1 and CDR2 are WNHNN and SYGVQD (reference sequence). The CDR3 loop spans 13 amino acids. CDR3 sequence (DNA): TGCGCCAGCGGGCCGTCCACGTCCGGGGAGCTGTTTTTT. Translation: CASGPSTSGELFF.

The genes are TRBV6-4 and TRBJ2-2; the match to TRBD1 covers 7 bases. CDR1 is MRHNA, CDR2 SNTAGT, per germline. This CDR3 spans 15 amino acids. V was pared by 4 bases and J by 4 bases, with 6 bases of the junction left unmatched. This chain's CDR3 is CASSVAGGLTGELFF. The CDR3 DNA is TGTGCCAGCAGTGTGGCAGGGGGTCTCACCGGGGAGCTGTTTTTT.

The chain employs TRBV18 and TRBJ1-1, with a weak D call TRBD1 (6 bases). V dropped 4 bases and J dropped 5 bases, with 14 bases sitting between them. Per the germline V gene, CDR1 is KGHSH and CDR2 is LQKENI. The CDR3 spans 14 residues. The CDR3 coding sequence is TGTGCCAGCTCACGGATCAGGGGTGATACTGAAGCTTTCTTT. Amino acid sequence: CASSRIRGDTEAFF. Supplemented by reference TRBV18 and TRBJ1-1, the full variable domain reads NAGVMQNPRHLVRRRGQEARLRCSPMKGHSHVYWYRQLPEEGLKFMVYLQKENIIDESGMPKERFSAEFPKEGPSILRIQQVVRGDSAAYFCASSRIRGDTEAFFGQGTRLTVV.

This clone occurred a few times. The gene calls are TRBV7-9 and TRBJ2-3, with TRBD2 identical over 12 bases. V lost 0 bases and J lost 4; bases outside the gene matches: 2. CDR1 is SEHNR and CDR2 is FQNEAQ in the germline V gene (reference sequence). The CDR3 spans 16 residues. Here the CDR3 reads CASSLALAGGPDTQYF. As DNA, the CDR3 is TGTGCCAGCAGCTTAGCGCTAGCGGGGGGGCCAGATACGCAGTATTTT.

The chain has TRBV5-4 and TRBJ1-1; 7 bases agree with TRBD1. V trimming: 4 bases; J trimming: 6 bases; junction bases outside the gene matches: 12. Germline loops: CDR1 SGHNT, CDR2 YYREEE (reference sequence). The CDR3 is 15 amino acids. This chain's CDR3 is CASSPVVGQGAEAFF. In nucleotides, the CDR3 is TGTGCCAGCAGCCCCGTGGTCGGGCAGGGGGCTGAAGCTTTCTTT.

This chain connects TRBV7-9 to TRBJ1-3, with 8 bases matching TRBD1. Germline CDR1 SEHNR, CDR2 FQNEAQ (reference sequence). The CDR3 length is 19 residues. With 0 bases clipped from V and 0 bases from J, the junction kept 10 bases outside the gene matches. In DNA, the CDR3 is TGTGCCAGCAGCTTAGCCGGGACAGGTCCCATCCCCTCTGGAAACACCATATATTTT. The encoded protein is CASSLAGTGPIPSGNTIYF.

J is TRBJ1-4 and V is TRBV7-9; TRBD1 matches 7 bases. This CDR3 has 14 residues. CDR1 is SEHNR, CDR2 FQNEAQ, per germline (reference sequence). V lost 5 bases to trimming and J lost 4 bases; unmatched junction nucleotides: 4. CDR3 in DNA: TGTGCCAGCAGCACCGGGACAGATAATGAAAAACTGTTTTTT. It encodes CASSTGTDNEKLFF.

The V call is TRBV18, the J call TRBJ1-2, with a weak D call TRBD1 (5 bases). Germline CDR1 KGHSH, CDR2 LQKENI. V gave up 2 bases and J gave up 4 bases, with 14 bases separating them. This CDR3 contains 15 residues. CDR3 coding DNA: TGTGCCAGCTCACCAACCGGGACTGACCTCTATGGCTACACCTTC. This translates into CASSPTGTDLYGYTF.

The gene calls are TRBV4-2 and TRBJ2-2; D is unresolved. Trimming stripped 1 base from V and 9 bases from J, with 15 bases between. Germline CDR1 LGHNA, CDR2 YNFKEQ. The CDR3 is made up of 15 amino acids. The DNA for the CDR3 is TGTGCCAGCAGCCAAGTTATCGGTAGCAAAAGGGAGCTGTTTTTT. This codes for CASSQVIGSKRELFF.

The chain carries TRBV5-4 and TRBJ2-5, with 11 bases fitting TRBD2. The CDR3 sequence is 15 residues long. Germline-derived CDR1 and CDR2 are SGHNT and YYREEE (reference sequence). V lost 2 bases and J lost 1; bases outside the gene matches: 1. This chain's CDR3 is CASSLTSGSQETQYF. CDR3 bases: TGTGCCAGCAGCTTAACTAGCGGGAGCCAAGAGACCCAGTACTTC.

The V call is TRBV13, the J call TRBJ2-3; 7 bases map to TRBD2. In germline, CDR1 is PRHDT, CDR2 FYEKMQ (reference sequence). Trimming cost V 5 bases and J 2 bases; bases outside gene matches: 10. The CDR3 has 16 residues. CDR3 sequence: CASSPPGDYFTDTQYF. In DNA form, the CDR3 reads TGTGCCAGCAGCCCCCCGGGGGACTACTTCACAGATACGCAGTATTTT.

The chain has TRBV7-2 and TRBJ2-5; a weak D match, TRBD1 (6 bases). With 5 bases removed from V and 5 bases from J, the gap between germline ends came to 18 bases. Germline V CDR1 and CDR2: SGHTA, FQGNSA. The CDR3 consists of 15 residues. The CDR3 is CASSLKGGAAETQYF. For the CDR3, the DNA is TGTGCCAGCAGCCTAAAAGGGGGAGCGGCGGAGACCCAGTACTTC.

V and J are TRBV19 and TRBJ2-7; no clear D gene. V shed 5 bases and J shed 5 bases, with 10 bases lying between them. The CDR3 is 12 residues long. Per the germline V gene, CDR1 is LNHDA and CDR2 is SQIVND (reference sequence). The CDR3 DNA reads as TGTGCCAGTAGTTTCTTGGGCGACGAGCAGTACTTC. This sequence encodes CASSFLGDEQYF.

The V call is TRBV27, the J call TRBJ2-3; TRBD1 matches 7 bases. CDR3 length: 15 residues. CDR1 MNHEY and CDR2 SMNVEV come from the germline V gene (reference sequence). Trimming cost V 1 base and J 3 bases; bases outside gene matches: 4. This chain's CDR3 is CASSLLQGWTDTQYF. In DNA, the CDR3 is TGTGCCAGCAGTTTATTACAGGGGTGGACAGATACGCAGTATTTT.

The chain employs TRBV19 and TRBJ1-2; weak D call: TRBD1 (5 bases). The CDR3 loop spans 13 amino acids. Trimming took off 1 base at V and 4 bases at J, with 7 bases between the two ends. From germline, CDR1 is LNHDA and CDR2 SQIVND (reference sequence). As DNA, the CDR3 is TGTGCCAGTAGTATAGTAGGGGCCTATGGCTACACCTTC. The encoded protein is CASSIVGAYGYTF.

V usage is TRBV2 and J usage is TRBJ2-3; 7 positions agree with TRBD1. The CDR3 is 14 residues long. Germline CDR1 reads SNHLY; CDR2 reads FYNNEI. V dropped 1 base and J dropped 4; count of bases not matched to a gene: 2. The CDR3 loop is CASSEGQGADTQYF. The CDR3 region has the DNA TGTGCCAGCAGTGAAGGACAGGGAGCAGATACGCAGTATTTT.

This clone was picked up one time. This chain links TRBV5-1 with TRBJ2-6; D is perhaps TRBD2 (6 bases). The CDR3 contains 17 residues. The V and J ends lost 4 bases and 2 bases respectively, with 16 bases between them. Germline V gives CDR1 SGHRS, CDR2 YFSETQ. CDR3 in amino acids: CASSLDLLAAGANVLTF. CDR3 DNA: TGCGCCAGCAGCCTGGACCTATTAGCGGCTGGGGCCAACGTCCTGACTTTC.

The genes are TRBV30 and TRBJ2-7; D ambiguous. The V and J ends lost 4 bases and 0 bases respectively, with 7 bases between them. Germline lookup yields CDR1 GTSNPN and CDR2 SVGIG (reference sequence). The CDR3 is 12 residues long. In DNA form, the CDR3 reads TGTGCCTGGAAACAGAGCTCCTACGAGCAGTACTTC. This sequence encodes CAWKQSSYEQYF.

V and J are TRBV2 and TRBJ2-3; no clear D. Deletions cut 1 base from V and 2 bases from J, with 10 bases between. The CDR3 extends over 15 amino acids. Germline CDR1 and CDR2: SNHLY and FYNNEI. CDR3 coding DNA: TGTGCCAGCAGTGAAGGCGTCTGGGCCACAGATACGCAGTATTTT. Its protein is CASSEGVWATDTQYF.

V gene TRBV28 combines with J gene TRBJ1-4, with 9 bases aligning to TRBD1. Germline CDR1 reads MDHEN; CDR2 reads SYDVKM. The ends lost 4 bases at V and 8 bases at J; junction bases unmatched: 2. This CDR3 is 13 amino acids long. The CDR3 here is CASSWTGDEKLFF. CDR3 sequence (DNA): TGTGCCAGCAGTTGGACAGGGGACGAAAAACTGTTTTTT.

This clone was recorded a few times. The chain joins TRBV28 to TRBJ1-2, with D possibly matching TRBD1 (5 bases). V shed 7 bases and J shed 4 bases, with 19 bases lying between them. The CDR3 contains 15 residues. Germline CDR1 MDHEN, CDR2 SYDVKM. CDR3 amino acids: CASTETPGLGYGYTF. CDR3 DNA: TGTGCCAGCACCGAAACACCAGGGCTGGGCTATGGCTACACCTTC.

This chain links TRBV30 with TRBJ2-1; 7 bases map to TRBD2. After removal of 6 bases from V and 3 bases from J, the junction contained 5 bases not matched to a gene. The CDR3 consists of 13 residues. Per germline, CDR1 GTSNPN and CDR2 SVGIG (reference sequence). CDR3 sequence reads: CACGLVFYNEQFF. In DNA form, the CDR3 reads TGTGCCTGCGGACTAGTTTTCTACAATGAGCAGTTCTTC.

DNA for the CDR3: TGTGCCAGCAGTTTTCCTCGCAATCAGCCCCAGCATTTT. Its protein is CASSFPRNQPQHF. The chain combines TRBV27 with TRBJ1-5, with D hard to call. The CDR3 length is 13 residues. From germline, CDR1 is MNHEY and CDR2 SMNVEV (reference sequence). Trimming pared 3 bases from V and 2 bases from J, leaving 5 bases between.

This clone has only a few counts. The rearrangement uses TRBV11-2 and TRBJ2-3; 9 nucleotides match TRBD2. The ends lost 5 bases at V and 3 bases at J; junction bases unmatched: 6. Germline CDR1 and CDR2: SGHAT and FQNNGV. This CDR3 is 15 amino acids long. DNA for the CDR3: TGTGCCAGCAGCCCCCGGGCGGGAGGGACAGATACGCAGTATTTT. It is translated as CASSPRAGGTDTQYF.

J is TRBJ2-7 and V is TRBV4-2, with a possible D match to TRBD1 (6 bases). V dropped 0 bases and J dropped 7 bases, with 16 bases sitting between them. Per germline, CDR1 LGHNA and CDR2 YNFKEQ. The CDR3 runs to 15 residues. The CDR3 sequence is CASSQEAGVTGEQYF. The DNA of the CDR3 is TGTGCCAGCAGCCAAGAAGCAGGGGTCACGGGGGAGCAGTACTTC.

This clone has more than one count but fewer than ten. Here the CDR3 DNA reads TGTGCCAGCAGCAACTTGGTGGCTGAAGCTTTCTTT. It translates to CASSNLVAEAFF. The chain links TRBV11-2 to TRBJ1-1; D gene unclear. CDR1 is SGHAT, CDR2 FQNNGV, per germline. The CDR3 extends over 12 amino acids. Trimming took off 5 bases at V and 6 bases at J, with 10 bases between the two ends.

V usage is TRBV15 and J usage is TRBJ2-1; tentatively, D is TRBD2 (6 bases). Germline assignment: CDR1 LNHNV and CDR2 YYDKDF (reference sequence). V dropped 2 bases and J dropped 5 bases, with 16 bases sitting between them. The CDR3 totals 16 residues. CDR3 nucleotide sequence: TGTGCCACCAGCAGACACCGGGGGAGGTCCGACAATGAGCAGTTCTTC. The encoded protein is CATSRHRGRSDNEQFF.

This clone came up a few times. V gene TRBV5-4 combines with J gene TRBJ2-6; weak D call: TRBD1 (6 bases). The V and J ends lost 0 bases and 1 base respectively, with 17 bases between them. This CDR3 is built from 19 residues. Germline V CDR1 and CDR2: SGHNT, YYREEE (reference sequence). CDR3 nucleotides: TGTGCCAGCAGCTTGGGGTCGGCAGGGGCTTATTCTGGGGCCAACGTCCTGACTTTC. Translated: CASSLGSAGAYSGANVLTF.

The chain carries TRBV7-8 and TRBJ1-2; 8 bases match TRBD1. Losses at the gene ends were 5 bases for V and 0 bases for J; bases not matched to a gene: 5. This CDR3 contains 15 residues. Germline values: CDR1 SGHVS, CDR2 FQNEAQ. For the CDR3, the DNA is TGTGCCAGCAGCCCGCGGACAGGGACTAACTATGGCTACACCTTC. This translates into CASSPRTGTNYGYTF.

This clone was recorded a few times. This chain joins TRBV7-2 and TRBJ1-1; tentative D call: TRBD1 (6 bases). This CDR3 has 15 amino acids. Trimming pared 1 base from V and 0 bases from J, leaving 9 bases between. CDR1 and CDR2 (germline): SGHTA, FQGNSA. The CDR3 here is CASSLGSGVNTEAFF. The CDR3, as DNA: TGTGCCAGCAGCTTAGGGTCAGGGGTGAACACTGAAGCTTTCTTT.

This clone is a singleton in its sample. V is TRBV7-6 and J is TRBJ2-3; D gene uncertain. V lost 4 bases to trimming and J lost 4 bases, with 9 bases between them. This CDR3 has 13 amino acids. Germline CDR1 reads SGHVS; CDR2 reads FNYEAQ. CDR3 bases: TGTGCCAGCAGCTACTCTGGTGCAGATACGCAGTATTTT. Translation gives CASSYSGADTQYF.

The V call is TRBV28, the J call TRBJ2-1, with 8 bases that match TRBD2. The V segment lost 5 bases and the J segment 4 bases; nucleotides outside the gene matches: 4. The germline gives CDR1 MDHEN, CDR2 SYDVKM. CDR3 size: 14 residues. The CDR3, as DNA: TGTGCCAGCAGTCTAGCGGGTCTTTACAATGAGCAGTTCTTC. This gives the protein CASSLAGLYNEQFF.